This TCR beta chain was sequenced during a study of blood T cell repertoires in COVID-19. Notes on this clone: The sample carries other DNA sequences with the same CDR3.

Method: immunoSEQ multiplex PCR; TCRdb's copy keeps in-frame clones and lacks some. The table shows roughly 200,000 clones, with 87% occurring only once. This clonotype was obtained from a man aged 55 to 69 with active or convalescent COVID-19. The source material was peripheral blood.

The CDR3 region is CASSQGGITEAFF. CDR3 bases: TGTGCCAGCAGCCAAGGAGGGATCACTGAAGCTTTCTTT. This rearrangement joins TRBV3-1 (or the pseudogene TRBV3-2) to TRBJ1-1; no reliable D call. This CDR3 is built from 13 residues. V was cut by 1 base and J by 4 bases, with 7 bases left in between. Per the germline V gene, CDR1 is LGHDT and CDR2 is YNNKEL (reference sequence).